The 29 T cell receptor beta chains below all came from one sample that was sequenced in a study of tumor and adjacent non-tumor tissue in lung cancer. The library came from three nested PCR rounds adapted from ARM-PCR protocols. One entry per CDR3 protein, called by TCRdb with MiXCR from the multiplex PCR reads. The profile covers 90,000 to 100,000 distinct CDR3 sequences, with around three quarters appearing a single time and about 29% taken by the ten largest. RNA was extracted from bulk tissue without any cell sorting. This non-tumor lung sample came from over 3 cm beyond the tumor edge. The sample consisted of distant non-tumor lung tissue. These receptors came from a man in his sixties with small cell lung cancer.

In the case of this clonotype: A much larger clonotype is one base distant, so this may be a read error. The chain links TRBV5-1 to TRBJ2-1, with no clear D. Trimming left V 3 bases short and J 0 bases short, with 13 bases between. The germline V gene encodes CDR1 SGHRS and CDR2 YFSETQ. CDR3 length: 16 amino acids. The chain's CDR3 is CASSSMGGNSYNEQFF. CDR3 DNA: TGCGCCAGCAGCTCCATGGGCGGAAACTCCTACAATGAGCAGTTCTTC.

Comments on this clonotype: Compared with germline, one end of the junction differs, possibly owing to a read error. The rearrangement uses TRBV6-2 or TRBV6-3 and TRBJ2-7; D perhaps matches TRBD2 (7 bases). Germline CDR1 is MNHEY and CDR2 is SVGEGT. The CDR3 runs to 14 residues. In DNA form, the CDR3 reads TGTACCAGTATCCGAGGGGGGGGCTCCTACGAGCAGTACTTC. This gives the protein CTSIRGGGSYEQYF.

Details on this clonotype: The CDR3 ends on some other residue instead of the conserved phenylalanine or tryptophan, so this is likely a read error. V and J are TRBV11-1 and TRBJ2-7, with TRBD2 as a possible D gene (5 bases). The CDR3 is made up of 14 amino acids. Germline V gene lookup returns CDR1 SGHAT and CDR2 FQDESV (reference sequence). CDR3 nucleotides: TGTACCAGCAGCTTAACGGGGAGCTCCTACGAGCAGTACTCC. Translating gives CTSSLTGSSYEQYS.

The sample holds many counts of this clonotype. The chain is built from TRBV19 and TRBJ2-7; D is ambiguous. CDR3 length equals 13 residues. V gave up 3 bases and J gave up 2 bases, with 8 bases separating them. Germline assignment: CDR1 LNHDA and CDR2 SQIVND (reference sequence). The CDR3 loop reads CASSISRTYEQYF. In DNA, the CDR3 is TGTGCCAGTAGTATTTCACGTACCTACGAGCAGTACTTC.

Remarks on this clonotype: One end of the junction fails to match germline, which may point to a read error. This chain uses TRBV29-1 with TRBJ2-1; 9 bases align to TRBD1. The CDR3 sequence is 15 residues long. Germline values: CDR1 SQVTM, CDR2 ANQGSEA. CDR3 protein: CSVELRDRGYNEQFF. DNA of the CDR3: TGTAGTGTTGAACTTCGAGACAGGGGGTACAATGAGCAGTTCTTC.

As regards this clonotype: One end of the junction is discordant with germline, which a read error may explain. V and J are TRBV13 and TRBJ1-6; the D is unclear. The CDR3 sequence is 17 residues long. Germline values: CDR1 PRHDT, CDR2 FYEKMQ (reference sequence). CDR3 DNA: TGTGTCAGCAGCCAAAATGACGGAAGCTCCTATAATTCACCCCTCTACTTT. Residues: CVSSQNDGSSYNSPLYF.

In the case of this clonotype: An end of the junction differs from the germline gene, which may be a read error. The chain has TRBV12-3 or TRBV12-4 and TRBJ1-2; D not resolved. This CDR3 contains 12 residues. The CDR3 nucleotides are TGTGTCAGCAGTTTGGGATGCTATGGCTATGCCTTC. As protein: CVSSLGCYGYAF.

This clonotype has a count of ten or more. This chain connects TRBV20-1 to TRBJ2-3, with no clear D. The CDR3 runs 14 residues. Trimming removed 5 bases at V and 1 base at J, with 13 bases between. Germline V lookup: CDR1 DFQATT, CDR2 SNEGSKA (reference sequence). In DNA form, the CDR3 reads TGCAGTGCTTCGACCGGGTCCGGCACAGATACGCAGTATTTT. Its protein is CSASTGSGTDTQYF.

As concerns this clonotype: The junction differs from germline at one of its ends, possibly a read error. The rearrangement joins TRBV29-1 to TRBJ2-5; maybe TRBD2 (5 bases). Germline V gene lookup returns CDR1 SQVTM and CDR2 ANQGSEA. This CDR3 region has 11 residues. The CDR3 nucleotides read TGCAACGTGGAGCTTGGGGAGACCGAGTACTTC. It specifies CNVELGETEYF.

A remark on this clonotype: One end of the junction is discordant with germline, which a read error may explain. The chain links TRBV12-3 or TRBV12-4 to TRBJ2-5; D perhaps matches TRBD1 (6 bases). The CDR3 has 15 residues. The CDR3 sequence: CSSSPYRGGHETQYF. Written as DNA, the CDR3 is TGTTCCAGCAGTCCCTATAGAGGGGGACATGAGACTCAGTACTTC.

The chain couples TRBV4-1 to TRBJ2-1, with D possibly being TRBD2 (6 bases). Germline CDR1 and CDR2: MGHRA and YSYEKL. The CDR3 is made up of 16 amino acids. Trimming shortened V by 0 bases and J by 3 bases, and 12 bases separated the two germline ends. The CDR3 region has the DNA TGCGCCAGCAGCCAAGACGCGGGAACATACTACAATGAGCAGTTCTTC. The encoded protein is CASSQDAGTYYNEQFF.

The table lists this clonotype with many counts. V and J are TRBV7-8 and TRBJ2-3; D is uncertain. The CDR3 length is 12 residues. Germline-derived CDR1 and CDR2 are SGHVS and FQNEAQ. V shed 3 bases and J shed 9 bases, with 10 bases lying between them. This CDR3 is CASSFSGRTQYF. CDR3 DNA: TGTGCCAGCAGCTTTTCCGGGCGGACGCAGTATTTT.

With regard to this clonotype: An end of the junction differs from the germline gene, which may be a read error. This chain joins TRBV10-3 and TRBJ2-2; TRBD2 matches at 10 bases. The CDR3 loop spans 17 amino acids. Germline loops: CDR1 ENHRY, CDR2 SYGVKD. The CDR3 DNA reads TGTGCTATCAGTGAGCTGGAGGGACTAGCGAGACCCGGGGAGCTGTTTTTT. Translating it yields CAISELEGLARPGELFF.

This chain joins TRBV20-1 and TRBJ2-1; 11 nucleotides agree with TRBD2. The V segment lost 1 base and the J segment 10 bases; nucleotides outside the gene matches: 9. The CDR3 is made up of 15 amino acids. The germline V gene encodes CDR1 DFQATT and CDR2 SNEGSKA (reference sequence). In DNA form, the CDR3 reads TGCAGTGCTAGAGCTATACTAGCGGGAGTATACGAGCAGTTCTTC. Encoded protein: CSARAILAGVYEQFF.

Details on this clonotype: This clone may be a read error of a much larger clone one base away. V is TRBV6-1 and J is TRBJ1-2, with D uncertain. Germline CDR1 is MNHNS and CDR2 is SASEGT. Trimming left V 4 bases short and J 4 bases short, with 7 bases between. There are 12 residues in the CDR3. CDR3 nucleotides: TGTGCCAGCAGTGGATTTGTCTATGGCTACACCTTC. Its translation is CASSGFVYGYTF.

This clonotype occurred once. No conserved phenylalanine or tryptophan is present at the end of the CDR3, so a read error is the likely explanation. The chain couples TRBV11-2 to TRBJ1-4, with D unresolved. Germline V gives CDR1 SGHAT, CDR2 FQNNGV. The length of the CDR3 is 15 residues. CDR3 bases: TGTGCCTGCAGCTTAACCGGATTGGCCAATGAAAAACTGTTTTAT. This gives the protein CACSLTGLANEKLFY.

This clonotype has more than one count but fewer than ten. A much larger clone differs by one base, so this may be a read error. The chain couples TRBV7-9 to TRBJ1-2, with a possible D match to TRBD1 (5 bases). The CDR3 totals 13 residues. The germline V gene has CDR1 SEHNR and CDR2 FQNEAQ (reference sequence). CDR3 loop: CAGSTGTVYGYTF. As DNA, the CDR3 is TGTGCCGGCAGCACTGGGACTGTCTATGGCTACACCTTC.

Concerning this clonotype: A read error may produce the germline difference seen at one junction end. The chain has TRBV6-5 and TRBJ2-4; D gene unclear. Germline V gene sequence: CDR1 MNHEY, CDR2 SVGAGI. This CDR3 is built from 14 residues. The CDR3 DNA sequence: TGTGCTAGCAATCTTACGGTGGCCAAAAACATTCAGTACTTC. Translated, it gives CASNLTVAKNIQYF.

At least ten counts were recorded for this clonotype. The chain has TRBV5-5 and TRBJ2-2; tentative D call: TRBD1 (6 bases). Germline V CDR1 and CDR2: SGHKS, YYEKEE (reference sequence). Trimming left V 4 bases short and J 3 bases short, with 13 bases between. The length of the CDR3 is 15 residues. CDR3 in DNA: TGTGCCAGCAGCCGAGGAGACAGGTACACCGGGGAGCTGTTTTTT. This codes for CASSRGDRYTGELFF.

With respect to this clonotype: This may come from a read error, since a much larger clone is one base off. The CDR3 spells CASSPGLAGVEQCF. The CDR3 nucleotides read TGCGCCAGCAGTCCGGGACTAGCGGGAGTTGAGCAGTGCTTC. The chain has TRBV5-1 and TRBJ2-7; 14 nucleotides line up with TRBD2. From germline, CDR1 is SGHRS and CDR2 YFSETQ. CDR3 size: 14 residues.

A word on this clonotype: The final CDR3 position lacks the conserved phenylalanine or tryptophan, pointing to a likely read error. The CDR3 protein is CASSTESRTRGSDNEQFL. DNA for the CDR3: TGTGCCAGCAGCACAGAATCGAGGACTAGGGGGAGTGATAATGAGCAGTTCTTA. The rearrangement joins TRBV11-1 to TRBJ2-1; a possible D gene is TRBD2 (7 bases). The CDR3 sequence is 18 residues long. The germline V and J ends were trimmed by 5 bases and 7 bases, with 27 bases remaining between them. The V gene's germline CDR1 is SGHAT and CDR2 FQDESV (reference sequence).

There are many counts of this clonotype. The J gene is TRBJ1-4, the V gene TRBV6-6, with D hard to call. CDR3 length equals 15 residues. Trimming removed 0 bases from V and 8 bases from J, with 13 bases in between. CDR1 MNHNY and CDR2 SVGAGI come from the germline V gene (reference sequence). The CDR3 DNA follows: TGTGCCAGCAGTTACTCGCATCCCCGGCAGGAAAAACTGTTTTTT. Translated: CASSYSHPRQEKLFF.

The chain uses TRBV7-9 and TRBJ2-3; no reliable D call. Germline assignment: CDR1 SEHNR and CDR2 FQNEAQ (reference sequence). Trimming shortened V by 5 bases and J by 15 bases, and 21 bases separated the two germline ends. The CDR3 consists of 13 residues. CDR3 in amino acids: CASSPRNTDKQYF. The DNA for the CDR3 is TGTGCCAGCAGCCCAAGAAACACAGATAAGCAATATTTT.

About this clonotype: An end of the junction differs from the germline gene, which may be a read error. The chain couples TRBV11-3 to TRBJ2-2; D remains unclear. Germline values: CDR1 SGHNT, CDR2 YENEEA. CDR3 length: 15 amino acids. This CDR3 reads CANSLQASNNGELFF. Here the CDR3 DNA reads TGTGCCAACAGCTTACAAGCTTCGAACAACGGGGAGCTGTTTTTT.

The chain joins TRBV6-5 to TRBJ2-4; a possible D gene is TRBD2 (6 bases). The CDR3 totals 13 residues. Trimming pared 7 bases from V and 7 bases from J, leaving 14 bases between. CDR1 is MNHEY, CDR2 SVGAGI, per germline. This CDR3 is CASNEWEDNIQYF. The CDR3 region has the DNA TGTGCCAGCAATGAATGGGAGGATAACATTCAGTACTTC.

The genes are TRBV30 and TRBJ1-2; D is ambiguous. Between the trimmed V and J ends, which lost 4 bases and 0 bases, there was a span of 9 bases. Germline V lookup: CDR1 GTSNPN, CDR2 SVGIG (reference sequence). This CDR3 contains 13 residues. The CDR3 region has the DNA TGTGCCTGGACGCCGGTTTCTAACTATGGCTACACCTTC. This encodes CAWTPVSNYGYTF.

Note on this clonotype: A junction boundary mismatches the germline segment, possibly from a read error. Written as DNA, the CDR3 is TGTGCCAGCAATTACGAGGGCAGGGTGGGAAGAGTAGGAGCTTCCTTT. The encoded protein is CASNYEGRVGRVGASF. V usage is TRBV6-5 and J usage is TRBJ1-1; possibly TRBD1 for D (5 bases). Germline values: CDR1 MNHEY, CDR2 SVGAGI. CDR3 size: 16 residues.

This rearrangement joins TRBV20-1 to TRBJ2-3, with a weak D call TRBD1 (6 bases). V was pared by 4 bases and J by 2 bases, with 19 bases between. This CDR3 is 16 amino acids long. CDR1 DFQATT and CDR2 SNEGSKA come from the germline V gene (reference sequence). The CDR3 DNA sequence: TGCAGTGCTACGGCCAGGGGTTGCGGACCCACAGATACGCAGTATTTT. Translating gives CSATARGCGPTDTQYF.

This clonotype was detected many times. The rearrangement uses TRBV5-1 and TRBJ2-7, with 11 bases identical to TRBD1. With V trimmed by 5 bases and J by 4 bases, 5 bases remained unmatched. This CDR3 region has 14 residues. Looked up from germline, CDR1 is SGHRS and CDR2 is YFSETQ. The CDR3 sequence is CASRPGTGGYEQYF. CDR3 sequence (DNA): TGCGCCAGCAGGCCCGGGACAGGGGGTTACGAGCAGTACTTC.